Sequencing of this T cell receptor beta chain was carried out in a study of T cell changes during pregnancy in multiple sclerosis. Only in-frame clones appear in the TCRdb table, and some are missing; sequencing was by immunoSEQ multiplex PCR. Of over 45,000 clones listed, around 90% are singletons. The V gene end was trimmed by 0 bases and the J gene end by 4 bases; junction bases not matched to a gene: 13. Per germline, CDR1 MNHEY and CDR2 SMNVEV (reference sequence). This CDR3 has 18 amino acids. The sample was CD8+ T cells from peripheral blood mononuclear cells, taken after pregnancy. The TCR sequence derives from a female donor with multiple sclerosis, enrolled in a pregnancy study. The rearrangement links TRBV27 to TRBJ1-1; 8 bases agree with TRBD1. CDR3 in DNA: TGTGCCAGCAGTTTATCGTGGTCAGGGGGCGGGGTAGGCACTGAAGCTTTCTTT. Translation gives CASSLSWSGGGVGTEAFF.